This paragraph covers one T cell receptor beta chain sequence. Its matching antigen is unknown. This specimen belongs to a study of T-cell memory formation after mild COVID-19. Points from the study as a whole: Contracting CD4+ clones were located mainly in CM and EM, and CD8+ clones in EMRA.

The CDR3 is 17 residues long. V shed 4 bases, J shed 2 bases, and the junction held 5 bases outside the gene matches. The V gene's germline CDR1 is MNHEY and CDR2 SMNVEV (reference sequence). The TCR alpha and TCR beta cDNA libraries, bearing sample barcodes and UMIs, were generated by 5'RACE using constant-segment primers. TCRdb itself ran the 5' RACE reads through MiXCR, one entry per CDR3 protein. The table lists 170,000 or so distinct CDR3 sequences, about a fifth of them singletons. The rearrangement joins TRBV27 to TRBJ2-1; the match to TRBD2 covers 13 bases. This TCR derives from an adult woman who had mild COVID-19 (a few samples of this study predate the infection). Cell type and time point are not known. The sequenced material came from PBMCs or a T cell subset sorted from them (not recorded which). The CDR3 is CASSSLAGGLTYNEQFF. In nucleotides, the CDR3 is TGTGCCAGCAGTTCACTAGCGGGGGGGCTCACCTACAATGAGCAGTTCTTC.